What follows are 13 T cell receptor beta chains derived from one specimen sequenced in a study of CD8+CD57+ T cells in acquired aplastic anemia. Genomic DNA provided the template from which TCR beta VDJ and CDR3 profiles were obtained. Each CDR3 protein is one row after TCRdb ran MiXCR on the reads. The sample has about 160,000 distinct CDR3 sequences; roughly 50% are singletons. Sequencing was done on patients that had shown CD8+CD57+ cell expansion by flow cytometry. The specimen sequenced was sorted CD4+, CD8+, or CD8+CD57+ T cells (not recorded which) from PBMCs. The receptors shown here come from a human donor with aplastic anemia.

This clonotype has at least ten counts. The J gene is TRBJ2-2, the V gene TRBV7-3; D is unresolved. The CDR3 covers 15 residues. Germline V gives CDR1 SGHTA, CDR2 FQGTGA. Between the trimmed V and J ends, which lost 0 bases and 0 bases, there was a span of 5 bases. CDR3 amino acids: CASSLTLANTGELFF. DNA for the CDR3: TGTGCCAGCAGCTTAACACTCGCGAACACCGGGGAGCTGTTTTTT.

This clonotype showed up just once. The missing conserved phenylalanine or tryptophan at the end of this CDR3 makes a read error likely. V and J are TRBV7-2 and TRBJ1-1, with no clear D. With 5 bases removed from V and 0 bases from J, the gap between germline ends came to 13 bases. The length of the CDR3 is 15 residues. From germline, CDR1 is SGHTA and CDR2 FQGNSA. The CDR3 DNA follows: TGTGCCAGCAGCCAAGATGTAGCAATGAACACTGAAGCTTTCCTT. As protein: CASSQDVAMNTEAFL.

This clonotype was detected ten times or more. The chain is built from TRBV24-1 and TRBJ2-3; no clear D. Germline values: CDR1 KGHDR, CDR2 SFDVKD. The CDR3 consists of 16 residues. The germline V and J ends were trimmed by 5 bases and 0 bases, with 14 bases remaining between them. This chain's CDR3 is CATSGGKGSSTDTQYF. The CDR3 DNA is TGTGCCACCAGTGGGGGAAAGGGCAGTAGCACAGATACGCAGTATTTT.

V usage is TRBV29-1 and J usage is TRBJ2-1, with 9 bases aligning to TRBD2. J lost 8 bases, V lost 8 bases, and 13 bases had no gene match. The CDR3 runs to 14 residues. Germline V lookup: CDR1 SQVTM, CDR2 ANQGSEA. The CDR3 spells CSPITGGTSHEQFF. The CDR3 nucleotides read TGCAGCCCTATCACGGGGGGGACTAGCCATGAGCAGTTCTTC.

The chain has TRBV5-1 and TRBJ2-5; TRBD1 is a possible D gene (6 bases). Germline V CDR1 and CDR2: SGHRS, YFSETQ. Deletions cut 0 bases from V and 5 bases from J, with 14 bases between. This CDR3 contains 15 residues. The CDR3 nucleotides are TGCGCCAGCAGCTTGGAACAGGGCAAGAAGGAGACCCAGTACTTC. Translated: CASSLEQGKKETQYF.

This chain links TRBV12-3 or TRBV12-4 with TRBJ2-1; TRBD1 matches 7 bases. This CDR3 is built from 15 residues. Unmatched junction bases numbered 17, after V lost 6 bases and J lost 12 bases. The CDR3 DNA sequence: TGTGCCAGCAGAGGCAGGGGGACCCCATTCGTCGTGCAGTTCTTC. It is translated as CASRGRGTPFVVQFF.

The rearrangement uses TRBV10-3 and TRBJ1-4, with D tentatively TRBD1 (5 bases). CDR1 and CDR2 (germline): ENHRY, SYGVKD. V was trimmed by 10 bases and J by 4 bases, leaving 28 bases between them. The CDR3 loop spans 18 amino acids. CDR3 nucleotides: TGTGCCACTTCTAGCGTGAGACAGACCGGTGGCGTTAATGAAAAACTGTTTTTT. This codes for CATSSVRQTGGVNEKLFF.

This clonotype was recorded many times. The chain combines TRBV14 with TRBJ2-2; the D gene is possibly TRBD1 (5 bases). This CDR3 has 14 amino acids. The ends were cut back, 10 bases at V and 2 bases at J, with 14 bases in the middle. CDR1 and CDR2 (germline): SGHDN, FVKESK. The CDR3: CATRPGSNTGELFF. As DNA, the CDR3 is TGTGCCACCCGTCCAGGGTCCAACACCGGGGAGCTGTTTTTT.

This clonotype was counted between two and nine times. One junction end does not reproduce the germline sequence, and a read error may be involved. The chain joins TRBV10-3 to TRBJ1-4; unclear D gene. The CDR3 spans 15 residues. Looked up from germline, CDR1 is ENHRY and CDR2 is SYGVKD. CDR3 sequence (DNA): TGTGCCAGCAGTTATTCAGGTGTGCCCAATGAAAAACTGTTTTTT. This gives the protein CASSYSGVPNEKLFF.

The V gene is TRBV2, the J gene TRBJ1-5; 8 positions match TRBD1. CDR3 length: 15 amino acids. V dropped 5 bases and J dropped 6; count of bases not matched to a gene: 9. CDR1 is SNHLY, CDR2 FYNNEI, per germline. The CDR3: CASSPTGGKAQPQHF. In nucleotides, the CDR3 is TGTGCCAGCAGTCCAACAGGGGGGAAGGCTCAGCCCCAGCATTTT.

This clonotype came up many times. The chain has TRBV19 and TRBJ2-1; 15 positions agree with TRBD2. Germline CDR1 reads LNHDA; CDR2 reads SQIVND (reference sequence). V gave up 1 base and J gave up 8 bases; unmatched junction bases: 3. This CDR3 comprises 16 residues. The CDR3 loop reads CASSIGTSGRGDEQFF. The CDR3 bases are TGTGCCAGTAGTATAGGGACTAGCGGGAGGGGTGATGAGCAGTTCTTC.

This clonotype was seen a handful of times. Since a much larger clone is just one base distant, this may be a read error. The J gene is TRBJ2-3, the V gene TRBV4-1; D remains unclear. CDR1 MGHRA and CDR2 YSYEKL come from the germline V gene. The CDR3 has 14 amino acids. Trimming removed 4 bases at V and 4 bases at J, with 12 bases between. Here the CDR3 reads CASSRARTSDTQYF. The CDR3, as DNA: TGCGCCAGCAGCCGAGCCCGTACTTCAGATACGCAGTATTTT.

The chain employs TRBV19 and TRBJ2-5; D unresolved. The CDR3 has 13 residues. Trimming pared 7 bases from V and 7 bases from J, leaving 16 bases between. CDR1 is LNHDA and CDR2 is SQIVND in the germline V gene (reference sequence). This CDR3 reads CASKRDTKGTQYF. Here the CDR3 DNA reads TGTGCCAGTAAAAGAGACACCAAGGGGACCCAGTACTTC. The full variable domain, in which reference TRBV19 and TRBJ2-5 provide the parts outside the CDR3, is DGGITQSPKYLFRKEGQNVTLSCEQNLNHDAMYWYRQDPGQGLRLIYYSQIVNDFQKGDIAEGYSVSREKKESFPLTVTSAQKNPTAFYLCASKRDTKGTQYFGPGTRLLVL.